The 8 T cell receptor beta chains below all came from one sample that was sequenced in a study of tumor and adjacent non-tumor tissue in lung cancer. The library came from three nested PCR rounds adapted from ARM-PCR protocols. A single record per CDR3 protein comes from TCRdb applying MiXCR to the multiplex PCR reads. The sample consists of roughly 220,000 distinct CDR3 sequences, over 55% of them appearing once. This sample's RNA came from whole unsorted tissue. Source material: lung tumor tissue. These receptors originate from a man aged 55 to 70 with non-small cell lung cancer.

The genes are TRBV20-1 and TRBJ2-3, with 8 bases that match TRBD2. The CDR3 has 15 amino acids. J was trimmed by 7 bases and V by 5 bases; bases with no gene match: 14. Germline V gene sequence: CDR1 DFQATT, CDR2 SNEGSKA (reference sequence). The CDR3 region has the DNA TGCAGTGCTGTCTTATCGGGAGGGGGTGCGAATACGCAGTATTTT. This encodes CSAVLSGGGANTQYF.

On this clonotype: A much bigger clone sits one base away, suggesting this may be a read error. The rearrangement joins TRBV4-3 to TRBJ1-2; 9 nucleotides agree with TRBD1. This CDR3 contains 14 residues. Per the germline V gene, CDR1 is LGHNA and CDR2 is YSLEER. The CDR3 DNA sequence: TGCGCCAGCAGCCGGACAGGGACAGGGTATGGCTGCACCTTC. Amino acid sequence: CASSRTGTGYGCTF.

This chain connects TRBV6-4 to TRBJ2-3; D ambiguous. The V gene's germline CDR1 is MRHNA and CDR2 SNTAGT. The CDR3 has 13 amino acids. V lost 0 bases and J lost 4, with 5 bases in between. CDR3 in amino acids: CASSDSSSDTQYF. The CDR3, as DNA: TGTGCCAGCAGTGACTCCAGTTCAGATACGCAGTATTTT.

This chain links TRBV11-3 with TRBJ2-3; D is ambiguous. The length of the CDR3 is 15 residues. CDR1 and CDR2 from the germline V gene are SGHNT and YENEEA. V was cut by 1 base and J by 4 bases, with 12 bases left in between. The CDR3 region is CASSLGVGDSDTQYF. CDR3 nucleotide sequence: TGTGCCAGCAGCTTAGGAGTGGGTGACTCAGATACGCAGTATTTT. The full variable domain, with the rest looked up from reference TRBV11-3 and TRBJ2-3, is EAGVVQSPRYKIIEKKQPVAFWCNPISGHNTLYWYLQNLGQGPELLIRYENEEAVDDSQLPKDRFSAERLKGVDSTLKIQPAELGDSAVYLCASSLGVGDSDTQYFGPGTRLTVL.

This clonotype was seen many times. The chain carries TRBV4-3 and TRBJ2-7, with 13 nucleotides matching TRBD2. This CDR3 has 20 amino acids. V dropped 3 bases and J dropped 5; count of bases not matched to a gene: 19. Germline loops: CDR1 LGHNA, CDR2 YSLEER. The CDR3 reads CASSHSYGQVGLAGVHEQYF. The CDR3 region has the DNA TGCGCCAGCAGCCACTCATATGGACAGGTCGGACTAGCGGGAGTCCACGAGCAGTACTTC.

This clonotype was found once. A much larger clone differs by one base, so this may be a read error. The chain couples TRBV6-2 or TRBV6-3 to TRBJ2-3, with 8 bases lining up with TRBD2. The J segment lost 2 bases and the V segment lost 2 bases, leaving 6 bases of the junction unmatched. The CDR3 length is 16 residues. Germline CDR1 is MNHEY and CDR2 is SVGEGT. The CDR3 DNA reads TGTGCCAGCAGTTACGGAGCGGGGGAGCACACAGATACGCAGTATTTT. Amino acid sequence: CASSYGAGEHTDTQYF.

CDR3 sequence: CASSPAGTGRGDYGYTF. CDR3 coding DNA: TGTGCCAGCAGCCCCGCCGGGACAGGCCGGGGGGACTATGGCTACACCTTC. V gene TRBV5-4 combines with J gene TRBJ1-2, with 8 bases identical to TRBD1. Germline assignment: CDR1 SGHNT and CDR2 YYREEE (reference sequence). Trimming at V came to 4 bases and at J to 3 bases, leaving 14 bases not matched to a gene. This CDR3 is built from 17 residues.

This clonotype was seen repeatedly, ten times or more. The genes are TRBV4-2 and TRBJ2-1; the D gene is possibly TRBD2 (6 bases). CDR1 LGHNA and CDR2 YNFKEQ come from the germline V gene. This CDR3 has 15 amino acids. The germline V and J ends were trimmed by 4 bases and 5 bases, with 15 bases remaining between them. In nucleotides, the CDR3 is TGTGCCAGCAGCCCAATGGCGGGACTTCACAATGAGCAGTTCTTC. Its translation is CASSPMAGLHNEQFF.